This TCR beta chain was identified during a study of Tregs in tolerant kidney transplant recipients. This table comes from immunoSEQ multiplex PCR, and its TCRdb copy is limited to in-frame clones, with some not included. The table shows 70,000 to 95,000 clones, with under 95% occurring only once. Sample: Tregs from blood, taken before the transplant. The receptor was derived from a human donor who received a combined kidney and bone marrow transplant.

The CDR3 protein is CSVDSGSSTDTQYF. CDR3 DNA: TGCAGCGTTGATTCCGGGAGTTCCACAGATACGCAGTATTTT. V gene TRBV29-1 combines with J gene TRBJ2-3; possible D gene TRBD2, 6 bases. With 3 bases removed from V and 2 bases from J, the gap between germline ends came to 12 bases. In germline, CDR1 is SQVTM, CDR2 ANQGSEA. CDR3 length: 14 residues.